The sequence of this T cell receptor beta chain was determined in a study of blood T cells in healthy people across ages. The trim removed 5 bases at V and 6 bases at J, leaving 9 bases unmatched. Germline V gene data show CDR1 as MNHEY and CDR2 as SVGAGI. This CDR3 is built from 15 residues. Using a J-beta primer mix together with a sample-barcoded 5' primer, a second PCR was run for about 6 to 11 cycles. TCRdb itself ran the 5' RACE reads through MiXCR, one entry per CDR3 protein. Among some 780,000 distinct CDR3 sequences, about 56% were seen once, and the ten largest hold about a quarter. This TCR came from a man aged 40-50 years in good health. Specimen: blood. The V and J genes are TRBV6-5 and TRBJ2-3; 9 bases match TRBD2. CDR3 protein: CASSAGLALSDTQYF. CDR3 DNA sequence: TGTGCCAGCAGTGCGGGACTAGCTCTTTCTGATACGCAGTATTTT.